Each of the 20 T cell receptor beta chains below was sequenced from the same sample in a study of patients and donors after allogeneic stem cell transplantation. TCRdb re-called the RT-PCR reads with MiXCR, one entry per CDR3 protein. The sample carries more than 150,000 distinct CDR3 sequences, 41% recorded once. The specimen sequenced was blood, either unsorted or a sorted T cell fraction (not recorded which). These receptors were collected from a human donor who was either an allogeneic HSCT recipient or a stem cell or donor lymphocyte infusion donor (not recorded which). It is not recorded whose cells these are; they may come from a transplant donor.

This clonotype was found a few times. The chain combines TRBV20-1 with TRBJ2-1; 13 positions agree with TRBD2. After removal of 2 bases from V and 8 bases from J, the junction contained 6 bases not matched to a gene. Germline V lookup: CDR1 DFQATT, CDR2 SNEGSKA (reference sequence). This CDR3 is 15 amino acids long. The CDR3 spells CSARTSGRAGYEQFF. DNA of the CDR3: TGCAGTGCTAGAACTAGCGGGAGGGCCGGCTATGAGCAGTTCTTC.

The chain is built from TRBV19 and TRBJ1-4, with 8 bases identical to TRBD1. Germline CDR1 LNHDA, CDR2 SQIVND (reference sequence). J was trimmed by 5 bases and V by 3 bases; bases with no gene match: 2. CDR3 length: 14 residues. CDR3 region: CASSIGQGNEKLFF. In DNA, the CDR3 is TGTGCCAGTAGTATCGGACAGGGAAATGAAAAACTGTTTTTT.

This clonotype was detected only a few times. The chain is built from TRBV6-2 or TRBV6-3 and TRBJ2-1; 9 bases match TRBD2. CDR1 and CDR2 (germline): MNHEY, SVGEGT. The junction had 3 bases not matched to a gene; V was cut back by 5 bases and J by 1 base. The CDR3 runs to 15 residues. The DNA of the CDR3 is TGTGCCAGCAGTCCGAGCGGGAGGTCCTACAATGAGCAGTTCTTC. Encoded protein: CASSPSGRSYNEQFF.

CDR3 sequence: CASSSLRDRTDTQYF. CDR3 bases: TGTGCCAGCAGCTCCCTCCGGGACCGGACAGATACGCAGTATTTT. This chain links TRBV12-3 or TRBV12-4 with TRBJ2-3; D tentatively fits TRBD1 or TRBD2 (5 bases each). This CDR3 spans 15 amino acids. The ends were cut back, 6 bases at V and 3 bases at J, with 16 bases in the middle.

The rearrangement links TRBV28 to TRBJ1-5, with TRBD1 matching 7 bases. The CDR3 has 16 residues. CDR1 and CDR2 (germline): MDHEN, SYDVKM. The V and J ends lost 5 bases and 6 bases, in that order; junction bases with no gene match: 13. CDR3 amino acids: CASSDPGTEGRQPQHF. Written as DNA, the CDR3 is TGTGCCAGCAGTGACCCCGGGACAGAAGGGCGTCAGCCCCAGCATTTT.

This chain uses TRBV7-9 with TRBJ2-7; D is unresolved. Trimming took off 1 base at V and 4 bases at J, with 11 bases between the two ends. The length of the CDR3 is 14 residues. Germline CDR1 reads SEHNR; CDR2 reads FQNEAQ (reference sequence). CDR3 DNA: TGTGCCAGCAGCTTAGAAGGCCCCGCTTACGAGCAGTACTTC. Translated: CASSLEGPAYEQYF.

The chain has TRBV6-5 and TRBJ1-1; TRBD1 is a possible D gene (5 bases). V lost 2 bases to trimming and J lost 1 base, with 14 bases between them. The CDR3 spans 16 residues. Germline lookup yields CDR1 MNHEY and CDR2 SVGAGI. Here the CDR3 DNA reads TGTGCCAGCAGTTACGAGACAGTTGAAGCGAACACTGAAGCTTTCTTT. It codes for CASSYETVEANTEAFF.

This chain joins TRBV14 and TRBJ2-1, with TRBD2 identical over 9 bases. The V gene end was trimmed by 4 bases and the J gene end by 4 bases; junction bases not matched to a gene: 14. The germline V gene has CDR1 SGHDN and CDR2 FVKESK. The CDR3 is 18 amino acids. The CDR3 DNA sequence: TGTGCCAGCAGCCCCATAGATAGCGGGAGTGGGGGTTACAATGAGCAGTTCTTC. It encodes CASSPIDSGSGGYNEQFF. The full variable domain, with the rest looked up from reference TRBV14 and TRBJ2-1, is EAGVTQFPSHSVIEKGQTVTLRCDPISGHDNLYWYRRVMGKEIKFLLHFVKESKQDESGMPNNRFLAERTGGTYSTLKVQPAELEDSGVYFCASSPIDSGSGGYNEQFFGPGTRLTVL.

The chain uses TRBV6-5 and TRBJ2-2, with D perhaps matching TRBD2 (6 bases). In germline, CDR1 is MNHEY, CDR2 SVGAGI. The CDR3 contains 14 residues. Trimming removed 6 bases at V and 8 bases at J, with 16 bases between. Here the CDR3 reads CASSRVGSTGELFF. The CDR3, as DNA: TGTGCCAGCAGCCGGGTCGGGAGCACGGGGGAGCTGTTTTTT.

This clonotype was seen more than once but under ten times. CDR3 loop: CASSENSGPLQETQYF. The CDR3 DNA is TGTGCCAGCAGTGAAAACTCAGGGCCTCTCCAAGAGACCCAGTACTTC. The chain carries TRBV2 and TRBJ2-5, with D perhaps matching TRBD1 (5 bases). The CDR3 covers 16 residues. Germline loops: CDR1 SNHLY, CDR2 FYNNEI. V was pared by 2 bases and J by 1 base, with 14 bases between.

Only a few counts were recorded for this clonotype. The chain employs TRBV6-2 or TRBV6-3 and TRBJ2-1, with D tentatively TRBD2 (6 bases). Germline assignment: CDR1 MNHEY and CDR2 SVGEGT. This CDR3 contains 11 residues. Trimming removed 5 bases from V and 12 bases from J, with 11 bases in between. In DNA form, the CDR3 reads TGTGCCAGCAGTATTGTGGGGGGGCAGTTCTTC. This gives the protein CASSIVGGQFF.

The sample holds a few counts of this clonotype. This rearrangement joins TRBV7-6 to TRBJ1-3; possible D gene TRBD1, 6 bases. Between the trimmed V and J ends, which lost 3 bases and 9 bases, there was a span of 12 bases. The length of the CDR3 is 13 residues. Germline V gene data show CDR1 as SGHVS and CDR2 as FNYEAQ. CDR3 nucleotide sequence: TGTGCCAGCAGCTTTGGACAGCAAAGCACCATATATTTT. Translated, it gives CASSFGQQSTIYF.

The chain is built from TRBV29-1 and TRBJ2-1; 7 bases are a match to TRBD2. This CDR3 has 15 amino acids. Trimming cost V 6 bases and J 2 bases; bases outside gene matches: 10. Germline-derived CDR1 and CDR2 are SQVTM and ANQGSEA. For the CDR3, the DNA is TGCAGCGTCCCCGAGGGCCTAGCGGCCTACAATGAGCAGTTCTTC. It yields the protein CSVPEGLAAYNEQFF.

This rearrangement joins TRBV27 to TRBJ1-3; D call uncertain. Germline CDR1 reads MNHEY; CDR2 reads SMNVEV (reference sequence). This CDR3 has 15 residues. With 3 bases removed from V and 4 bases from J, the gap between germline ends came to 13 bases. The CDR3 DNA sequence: TGTGCCAGCAGTTTTCTAGGTGGAGTAGGAAACACCATATATTTT. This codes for CASSFLGGVGNTIYF.

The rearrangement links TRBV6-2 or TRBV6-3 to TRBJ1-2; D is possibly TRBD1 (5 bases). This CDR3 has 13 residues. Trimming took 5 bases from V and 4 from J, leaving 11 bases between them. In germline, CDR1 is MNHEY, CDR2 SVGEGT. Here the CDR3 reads CASSRAGTYGYTF. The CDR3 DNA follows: TGTGCCAGCAGTAGAGCCGGGACCTATGGCTACACCTTC.

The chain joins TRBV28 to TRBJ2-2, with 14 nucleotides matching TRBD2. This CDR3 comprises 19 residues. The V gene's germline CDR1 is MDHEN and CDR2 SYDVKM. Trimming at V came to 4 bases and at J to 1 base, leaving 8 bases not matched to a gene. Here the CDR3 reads CASSSRLAGGSQNTGELFF. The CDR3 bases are TGTGCCAGCAGTTCACGACTAGCGGGAGGGTCCCAGAACACCGGGGAGCTGTTTTTT.

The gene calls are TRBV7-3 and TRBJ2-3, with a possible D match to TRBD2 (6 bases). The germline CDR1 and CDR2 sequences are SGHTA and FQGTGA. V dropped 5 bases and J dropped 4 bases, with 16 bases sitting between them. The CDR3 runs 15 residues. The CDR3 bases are TGTGCCAGCAGCCGTAGCGGTCTGGGGCCAGATACGCAGTATTTT. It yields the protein CASSRSGLGPDTQYF.

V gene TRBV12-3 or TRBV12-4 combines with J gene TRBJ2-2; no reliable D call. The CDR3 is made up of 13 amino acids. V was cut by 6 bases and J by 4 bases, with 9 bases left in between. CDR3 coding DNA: TGTGCCAGCAGCCCCCCGGGCACCGGGGAGCTGTTTTTT. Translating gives CASSPPGTGELFF.

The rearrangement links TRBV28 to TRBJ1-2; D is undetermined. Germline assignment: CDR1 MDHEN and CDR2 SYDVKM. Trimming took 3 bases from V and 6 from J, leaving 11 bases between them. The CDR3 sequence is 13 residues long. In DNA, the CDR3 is TGTGCCAGCAGTTTCGGGTCACGCCATGGCTACACCTTC. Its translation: CASSFGSRHGYTF.

CDR3 DNA: TGCGCCAGCAGCCAAGGGAACTTCTCTGGAAACACCATATATTTT. This sequence encodes CASSQGNFSGNTIYF. This sequence joins TRBV4-3 and TRBJ1-3; D remains unclear. V was pared by 1 base and J by 0 bases, with 7 bases between. This CDR3 has 15 amino acids. Looked up from germline, CDR1 is LGHNA and CDR2 is YSLEER.